This T cell receptor (beta chain) derives from a study of prognosis after radiotherapy for stage I lung cancer. General study results and limits: There were reportedly differences in TRBV and TRBJ gene usage between patients with and without metastases.

This clonotype was recorded at least ten times. The antigen is not known. The CDR3 has 15 amino acids. V gave up 2 bases and J gave up 2 bases, with 10 bases separating them. Per germline, CDR1 GTSNPN and CDR2 SVGIG (reference sequence). TCR beta CDR3 was amplified from genomic DNA by two-round multiplex PCR. Each TRBV and TRBJ gene had its own primer in the first PCR round. In TCRdb, the multiplex PCR reads were re-called with MiXCR into one record per CDR3 protein. The sample holds around 59,000 distinct CDR3 sequences, about 26% seen once. V usage is TRBV30 and J usage is TRBJ1-6; the D is unclear. The receptor was derived from a donor aged 50 or older with non-small cell lung cancer. This specimen consisted of PBMCs, obtained before or after stereotactic body radiation therapy (not recorded which). CDR3 DNA sequence: TGTGCCTGGAGTAGAGGAGAAGCCTATAATTCACCCCTCCACTTT. The encoded protein is CAWSRGEAYNSPLHF.